This TCR beta chain was observed in a study of early T cells in non-severe SARS-CoV-2 infection (dated by TCRdb to about 2021). Study-level background: Because TCR sequencing relied on bulk RNA taken from unsorted whole blood, pairing of alpha and beta chains was not possible.

This clonotype is regarded as medium-sized (0.01 to 0.1%). This clone's antigen is unknown. No much larger clone is present one base from it, and per-base qualities are unavailable. Library preparation was by 5' RACE. Data came from a NextSeq 500. In the TCR library protocol, unique molecular identifiers were attached to individual cDNA molecules to correct for PCR bias and sequencing error. Both TCR alpha and beta chains were sequenced, and tight co-correlation was observed between alpha and beta sequence abundances in each sample. For the original study's pipeline: V gene, J gene and CDR3 annotation of TCR sequences was performed with Decombinator V4. Expanded TCRs were defined as changing significantly between any two time points under a Poisson model with p below 0.0001. TCR abundances were normalised to the total number of TCRs sequenced in each sample and reported as counts per million. TRAV1-2 paired with TRAJ12, TRAJ20 or TRAJ33 defined MAIT TCRs, while TRAV10 paired with TRAJ18 defined iNKT TCRs. VDJdb, accessed on 1 November 2021, was searched for TCRs annotated for CMV, EBV and SARS-CoV-2, and TCRs annotated for more than one antigen were excluded. TCRdb cleaned the public reads at Q25 with fastp, built clones with MiXCR and kept in-frame beta chains. Each entry merges the rows of one CDR3 protein and shows their most common DNA and genes. The V and J calls come from TCRdb's annotation, not from the publication. The sample data list about 40,000 distinct CDR3 sequences, and about 25% of these were observed just once. The ten biggest clones cover 4.6% of the sample.

The research as a whole found: VDJdb matching was skewed toward anti-spike CD8 responses and likely underestimated virus-specific expansions, missing private and CD4 specificities.

At the junction V is shortened by 0 bases and J by 8 bases, with 16 bases in between. CDR1 and CDR2 (SQVTM, ANQGSEA) derive from the germline V gene. Measured from the cysteine to the phenylalanine, the CDR3 is 14 residues long. The read is trimmed to its CDR3 DNA, 42 bases read in frame from base 1. A case-control design nested within a healthcare worker cohort in London, UK, was used, with weekly nasopharyngeal swab PCR tests and blood sampling performed. Between 23 and 31 March 2020, the week of the UK lockdown, healthcare workers were enrolled and then followed up weekly for as long as 16 weeks.

Here the chain combines TRBV29-1 and TRBJ1-1; the D gene is possibly TRBD1, with 5 bases matching. This sequence originates from an adult who was a healthcare worker with PCR-confirmed SARS-CoV-2 infection or an uninfected control (not recorded which). The material was whole blood, obtained at baseline. The nucleotide sequence reads TGCAGCGTTGAAGAGAGGGGTATGCTGGAGGAAGCTTTCTTT. Its protein product is CSVEERGMLEEAFF.